Following are 5 T cell receptor beta chains from one sample sequenced in a study of healthy donors' naive CD4 and CD8 T cells. Each TCR library used around 500 ng of total RNA and a linear amplification protocol. TCRdb reanalysed the reads using MiXCR and keeps one entry per CDR3 protein. Of about 180,000 distinct CDR3 sequences in the sample, around 74% were seen once. Sequencing was performed on naive CD4+ and CD8+ T cells sorted from blood, pooled from several donors. The receptor source for this set is a pool of human donors in good health; the sample pools cells from several healthy donors.

This chain uses TRBV19 with TRBJ2-3, with D maybe TRBD1 (6 bases). CDR1 is LNHDA, CDR2 SQIVND, per germline (reference sequence). The CDR3 consists of 17 residues. The V end lost 5 bases, the J end lost 5 bases, and 23 bases lay between the germline ends. Written as DNA, the CDR3 is TGTGCCAGTAGTCCTCTTGGCGGCAGGGGCCTTGGAGATACGCAGTATTTT. It codes for CASSPLGGRGLGDTQYF.

This clonotype was counted only a few times. V gene TRBV29-1 combines with J gene TRBJ1-5, with unresolved D. The germline V gene has CDR1 SQVTM and CDR2 ANQGSEA. V dropped 4 bases and J dropped 3 bases, with 10 bases sitting between them. CDR3 length: 13 amino acids. The CDR3 here is CSVGSAVNQPQHF. For the CDR3, the DNA is TGCAGCGTTGGGTCGGCAGTCAATCAGCCCCAGCATTTT.

As concerns this clonotype: The junction shows a germline mismatch at one end, possibly a read error. The chain joins TRBV29-1 to TRBJ2-3; possible D gene TRBD2, 5 bases. CDR1 and CDR2 (germline): SQVTM, ANQGSEA. This CDR3 contains 12 residues. The CDR3 spells CSVPFLAGTQYF. The CDR3 nucleotides read TGCAGCGTCCCTTTTTTGGCGGGTACGCAATATTTT.

The chain carries TRBV29-1 and TRBJ1-1; D unclear. V was trimmed by 4 bases and J by 1 base, leaving 16 bases between them. Germline lookup yields CDR1 SQVTM and CDR2 ANQGSEA. The CDR3 is 15 residues long. CDR3: CSVVRPLSPNTEAFF. The CDR3 nucleotides are TGCAGCGTTGTAAGGCCCCTCTCACCGAACACTGAAGCTTTCTTT. The full variable domain, its missing parts supplied by reference TRBV29-1 and TRBJ1-1, is SAVISQKPSRDICQRGTSLTIQCQVDSQVTMMFWYRQQPGQSLTLIATANQGSEATYESGFVIDKFPISRPNLTFSTLTVSNMSPEDSSIYLCSVVRPLSPNTEAFFGQGTRLTVV.

The count of this clonotype is one. V usage is TRBV11-2 and J usage is TRBJ2-1; D may match TRBD1 or TRBD2 (5 bases each). CDR3 length equals 14 residues. Germline V CDR1 and CDR2: SGHAT, FQNNGV. The V and J ends lost 5 bases and 3 bases respectively, with 11 bases between them. CDR3 in amino acids: CASSRDGNYNEQFF. DNA for the CDR3: TGTGCCAGCAGCCGGGACGGAAACTACAATGAGCAGTTCTTC.